The 12 T cell receptor beta chains given below trace back to one sample, sequenced in a study of radiation and T cells in renal cell carcinoma (dated by TCRdb to 2019 to 2021). The time point label for this specimen denotes: tumor resected at nephrectomy. The treatment or condition label for this specimen denotes: 15 Gy SBRT to primary tumor, nephrectomy 4 weeks later. The library was generated by the immunoSEQ multiplex PCR assay. TCRdb limited this immuneACCESS table to in-frame rearrangements with V and J called. A share of clones is missing; checked studies link under half to unresolved V genes, and the rest is unexplained. For this sample there are roughly 20,000 clones; 60% to 75% appear just once. Around 12% of the sample is taken by the ten largest. The sample was tumor tissue, taken from a patient whose treatment included radiotherapy and nephrectomy. The source is a woman aged 70 to 79 with renal cell carcinoma.

This clone occurred a few times. This sequence joins TRBV5-1 and TRBJ2-2; TRBD1 might be the D (5 bases). The CDR3 is 14 amino acids. V lost 0 bases, J lost 7 bases, and 10 bases lay in between. From germline, CDR1 is SGHRS and CDR2 YFSETQ. DNA of the CDR3: TGCGCCAGCAGCTTGGCCAGGGTAGGCGGGGAGCTGTTTTTT. It encodes CASSLARVGGELFF.

This sequence joins TRBV4-1 and TRBJ2-5; D gene ambiguous. The CDR3 runs 12 residues. Looked up from germline, CDR1 is MGHRA and CDR2 is YSYEKL. The ends were cut back, 3 bases at V and 6 bases at J, with 8 bases in the middle. The CDR3 loop reads CASSHPRQTQYF. CDR3 DNA: TGCGCCAGCAGCCACCCCCGACAGACCCAGTACTTC.

This clone was observed once. The chain couples TRBV4-3 to TRBJ1-5; the D is unclear. CDR1 is LGHNA and CDR2 is YSLEER in the germline V gene. V was pared by 0 bases and J by 3 bases, with 9 bases between. The CDR3 covers 15 residues. CDR3 residues: CASSQDTGINQPQHF. The CDR3 DNA sequence: TGCGCCAGCAGCCAAGATACGGGCATCAATCAGCCCCAGCATTTT.

The table lists this clone with a few counts. V is TRBV11-3 and J is TRBJ2-3; no firm D call. Trimming took off 1 base at V and 5 bases at J, with 4 bases between the two ends. Looked up from germline, CDR1 is SGHNT and CDR2 is YENEEA. The CDR3 spans 12 residues. Here the CDR3 DNA reads TGTGCCAGCAGCTTAGGTGGAGATACGCAGTATTTT. This encodes CASSLGGDTQYF.

The table lists this clone with a few counts. One end of the junction fails to match germline, which may point to a read error. The chain couples TRBV7-9 to TRBJ2-3, with D perhaps TRBD1 or TRBD2 (5 bases each). The germline gives CDR1 SEHNR, CDR2 FQNEAQ (reference sequence). This CDR3 spans 14 amino acids. The CDR3 loop is CASSLAGSRNTQYF. DNA of the CDR3: TGTGCCAGCAGCCTAGCAGGGAGCAGGAATACGCAGTATTTT.

V is TRBV30 and J is TRBJ2-7; D is possibly TRBD1 or TRBD2 (5 bases each). CDR1 is GTSNPN, CDR2 SVGIG, per germline (reference sequence). This CDR3 is 12 amino acids long. V was pared by 6 bases and J by 2 bases, with 11 bases between. The CDR3 is CACEGSTYEQYF. CDR3 in DNA: TGTGCCTGCGAGGGGTCTACCTACGAGCAGTACTTC.

The chain employs TRBV4-3 and TRBJ2-5, with 10 bases matching TRBD2. From germline, CDR1 is LGHNA and CDR2 YSLEER. V lost 1 base, J lost 1 base, and 6 bases stayed unmatched. The CDR3 is 17 residues long. CDR3 sequence: CASSQVASSGGQETQYF. DNA of the CDR3: TGCGCCAGCAGCCAAGTGGCGTCTAGCGGGGGCCAAGAGACCCAGTACTTC.

The rearrangement links TRBV18 to TRBJ1-1, with D possibly TRBD1 on 6 matching bases. Trimming took 6 bases from V and 0 from J, leaving 29 bases between them. Germline V gene lookup returns CDR1 KGHSH and CDR2 LQKENI. The CDR3 is 20 residues long. CDR3 loop: CASSRSGQGRVVPMNTEAFF. DNA for the CDR3: TGTGCCAGCTCCAGAAGCGGCCAGGGGAGGGTGGTACCGATGAACACTGAAGCTTTCTTT.

This rearrangement joins TRBV19 to TRBJ1-2, with D perhaps TRBD1 (5 bases). The germline V gene encodes CDR1 LNHDA and CDR2 SQIVND (reference sequence). V dropped 5 bases and J dropped 4 bases, with 8 bases sitting between them. CDR3 length: 12 residues. The CDR3 region is CASSLGTYGYTF. The CDR3 nucleotides are TGTGCCAGTAGTCTGGGGACCTATGGCTACACCTTC.

This sequence joins TRBV7-3 and TRBJ2-3; the D is unclear. The V and J ends lost 2 bases and 2 bases respectively, with 14 bases between them. This CDR3 is 16 amino acids long. Germline assignment: CDR1 SGHTA and CDR2 FQGTGA. Here the CDR3 reads CASSLGWQISTDTQYF. The CDR3 DNA reads TGTGCCAGCAGCTTAGGTTGGCAGATTTCCACAGATACGCAGTATTTT. Together with reference TRBV7-3 and TRBJ2-3, the CDR3 gives the full variable domain: GAGVSQTPSNKVTEKGKYVELRCDPISGHTALYWYRQSLGQGPEFLIYFQGTGAADDSGLPNDRFFAVRPEGSVSTLKIQRTERGDSAVYLCASSLGWQISTDTQYFGPGTRLTVL.

This clone was seen a single time. Other DNA sequences within the sample encode an identical CDR3. V gene TRBV19 combines with J gene TRBJ2-7, with 7 bases identical to TRBD1. The CDR3 length is 15 residues. Germline CDR1 reads LNHDA; CDR2 reads SQIVND (reference sequence). The V gene end was trimmed by 5 bases and the J gene end by 4 bases; junction bases not matched to a gene: 11. CDR3 loop: CASSPNRGRGYEQYF. In DNA, the CDR3 is TGTGCCAGTAGTCCTAACAGGGGCCGCGGGTACGAGCAGTACTTC.

For this clone: In the same sample, other DNA sequences code for this CDR3. V usage is TRBV9 and J usage is TRBJ1-1; D is possibly TRBD1 (5 bases). CDR3 length: 15 amino acids. Germline loops: CDR1 SGDLS, CDR2 YYNGEE. V was clipped by 5 bases and J by 6 bases, with 20 bases between them. The DNA of the CDR3 is TGTGCCAGCAGTCCCCGAAGGCAGCGGGACGCTGAAGCTTTCTTT. The encoded protein is CASSPRRQRDAEAFF.